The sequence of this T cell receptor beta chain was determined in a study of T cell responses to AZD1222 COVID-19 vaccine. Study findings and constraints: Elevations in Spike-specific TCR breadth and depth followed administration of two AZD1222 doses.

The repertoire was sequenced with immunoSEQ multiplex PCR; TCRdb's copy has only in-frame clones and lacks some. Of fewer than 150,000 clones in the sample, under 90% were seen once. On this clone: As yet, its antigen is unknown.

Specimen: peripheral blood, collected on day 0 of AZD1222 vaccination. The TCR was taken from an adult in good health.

CDR3 coding DNA: TGTGCCAGCCGGCGGGCGGGGACCGGGGAGCAGTACTTC. This encodes CASRRAGTGEQYF. The rearrangement joins TRBV6-5 to TRBJ2-7, with a weak D call TRBD2 (6 bases). V was cut by 8 bases and J by 7 bases, with 18 bases left in between. Germline V lookup: CDR1 MNHEY, CDR2 SVGAGI. The CDR3 extends over 13 amino acids.